Given below is one T cell receptor (beta chain) in context. Its antigen is not identified. These data are taken from a study of post-analysis software for immune sequencing data. Overall study: There were relapsing-remitting, secondary progressive and progressive-relapsing multiple sclerosis among the disease courses included.

Unique-molecular-identifier-tagged TCR beta cDNA libraries were used. The yield from roughly 1 to 10 million T cells was around 500,000 cDNA molecules in total. One entry per CDR3 protein results from TCRdb running MiXCR on the PCR reads. The sample holds about 540,000 distinct CDR3 sequences, approximately 34% seen once. Trimming removed 2 bases from V and 6 bases from J, with 10 bases in between. The germline CDR1 and CDR2 sequences are LGHDT and YNNKEL (reference sequence). This CDR3 is 13 amino acids long. Regarding the study as a whole: Controls showed significantly higher normalized Chao1 diversity than did multiple sclerosis patients. In patients, TRBV5-6, TRBV5-1 and TRBV20-1 belonged to several TRBV segments found more frequently than in controls.

This receptor was taken from a girl aged 2-17 years with multiple sclerosis. The specimen was blood. This chain connects TRBV3-1 to TRBJ1-2; D gene uncertain. CDR3 region: CASSQLTSDGYTF. CDR3 in DNA: TGTGCCAGCAGCCAACTGACCTCGGATGGCTACACCTTC.